The present T cell receptor beta chain was sequenced within a study of blood T cell repertoires in COVID-19. Study background: Italy, Spain and the United States were the sources of the convalescent and acute COVID-19 samples.

Germline V gives CDR1 LNHDA, CDR2 SQIVND (reference sequence). This CDR3 contains 15 residues. V was clipped by 3 bases and J by 6 bases; unmatched bases: 4. Data came from immunoSEQ multiplex PCR; TCRdb stores just in-frame clones and leaves some out. The table includes approximately 200,000 clones, 80% to 85% detected once. The gene calls are TRBV19 and TRBJ2-2, with TRBD2 matching 10 bases. The clonotype comes from a woman aged 30 to 39 who had recovered from COVID-19. The sequencing sample was made of peripheral blood. The CDR3 loop reads CASSILGLAAGELFF. The CDR3 coding sequence is TGTGCCAGTAGTATCTTAGGACTAGCGGCCGGGGAGCTGTTTTTT.